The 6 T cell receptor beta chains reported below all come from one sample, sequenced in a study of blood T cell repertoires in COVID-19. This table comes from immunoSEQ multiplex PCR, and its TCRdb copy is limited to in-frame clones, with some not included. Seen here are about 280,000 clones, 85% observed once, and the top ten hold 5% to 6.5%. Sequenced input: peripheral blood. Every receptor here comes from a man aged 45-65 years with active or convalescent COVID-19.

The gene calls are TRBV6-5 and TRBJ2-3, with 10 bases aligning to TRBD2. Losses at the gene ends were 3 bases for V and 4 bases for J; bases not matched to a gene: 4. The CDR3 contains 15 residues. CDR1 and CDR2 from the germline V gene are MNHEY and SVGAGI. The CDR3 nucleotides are TGTGCCAGCAGTTATAGCGGGAGGCTCGCAGATACGCAGTATTTT. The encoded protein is CASSYSGRLADTQYF.

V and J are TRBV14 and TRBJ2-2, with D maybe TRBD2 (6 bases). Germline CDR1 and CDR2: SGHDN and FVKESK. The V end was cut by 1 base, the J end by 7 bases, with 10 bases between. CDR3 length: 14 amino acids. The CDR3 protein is CASSQAGGNGELFF. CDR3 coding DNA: TGTGCCAGCAGCCAAGCAGGAGGGAACGGGGAGCTGTTTTTT.

CDR3 protein: CASSPQPDRVAGELFF. The CDR3 DNA sequence: TGTGCCAGCTCACCACAGCCGGACAGGGTGGCCGGGGAGCTGTTTTTT. V and J are TRBV18 and TRBJ2-2, with TRBD1 identical over 8 bases. The CDR3 covers 16 residues. Germline loops: CDR1 KGHSH, CDR2 LQKENI. After removal of 1 base from V and 6 bases from J, the junction contained 7 bases not matched to a gene.

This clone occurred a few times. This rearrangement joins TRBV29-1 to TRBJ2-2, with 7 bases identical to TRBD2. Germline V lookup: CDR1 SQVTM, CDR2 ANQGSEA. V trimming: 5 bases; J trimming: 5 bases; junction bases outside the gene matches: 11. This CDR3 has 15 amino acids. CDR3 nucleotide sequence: TGCAGCGTTAGCCTCACAACCGGGGGGACCGGGGAGCTGTTTTTT. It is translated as CSVSLTTGGTGELFF.

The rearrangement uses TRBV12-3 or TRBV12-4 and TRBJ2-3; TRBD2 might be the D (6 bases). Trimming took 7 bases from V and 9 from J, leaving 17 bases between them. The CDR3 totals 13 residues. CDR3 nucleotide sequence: TGTGCCAGCATCGGGAGCGGAAGAAGAACGCAGTATTTT. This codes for CASIGSGRRTQYF.

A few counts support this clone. CDR3 protein: CASSGGSGRASDEQFF. The CDR3 DNA is TGTGCCAGCAGCGGGGGAAGCGGGAGGGCCAGCGATGAGCAGTTCTTC. The chain uses TRBV5-8 and TRBJ2-1, with 10 bases lining up with TRBD2. The junction had 12 bases not matched to a gene; V was cut back by 4 bases and J by 8 bases. The germline V gene encodes CDR1 SGHTS and CDR2 YDEGEE. The CDR3 covers 16 residues. The full variable domain, with the rest looked up from reference TRBV5-8 and TRBJ2-1, is EAGVTQSPTHLIKTRGQQATLRCSPISGHTSVYWYQQALGLGLQFLLWYDEGEERNRGNFPPRFSGRQFPNYSSELNVNALELEDSALYLCASSGGSGRASDEQFFGPGTRLTVL.